These 18 T cell receptor beta chains share one sample of origin, sequenced in a study of CD8+ T cells in alopecia areata. Sequencing templates came from extracted RNA that was reverse transcribed into cDNA. Libraries were prepared by immunoSEQ multiplex PCR; TCRdb keeps only in-frame clonotypes and omits some of them. This sample carries 140,000 to 150,000 clones, roughly three fifths of them seen once, and the ten largest clones take roughly 6.5%. The source was CD4+ T cells sorted from blood, collected at week 0. All receptors derive from a human donor with alopecia areata.

CDR3 nucleotide sequence: TGTGCCAGCAGGGCCACTGAAGAGGGCAATGAGCAGTTCTTC. Translating gives CASRATEEGNEQFF. V and J are TRBV2 and TRBJ2-1, with a weak D call TRBD2 (5 bases). Germline CDR1 and CDR2: SNHLY and FYNNEI. This CDR3 is built from 14 residues. Trimming cost V 6 bases and J 6 bases, with 15 bases left between them.

The sample holds a few counts of this clone. The genes are TRBV30 and TRBJ1-5, with D possibly TRBD1 on 6 matching bases. Germline CDR1 GTSNPN, CDR2 SVGIG (reference sequence). Trimming removed 3 bases from V and 9 bases from J, with 12 bases in between. The CDR3 contains 12 residues. The DNA for the CDR3 is TGTGCCTGGAGCCCACAGGGTGGGCCCCAGCATTTT. This codes for CAWSPQGGPQHF.

V usage is TRBV10-3 and J usage is TRBJ1-1; no definite D call. Germline assignment: CDR1 ENHRY and CDR2 SYGVKD. Trimming shortened V by 10 bases and J by 3 bases, and 12 bases separated the two germline ends. CDR3 length: 12 residues. CDR3 sequence: CASGRADTEAFF. CDR3 bases: TGTGCCAGCGGTCGGGCGGACACTGAAGCTTTCTTT.

The chain joins TRBV5-4 to TRBJ1-2; 7 bases map to TRBD1. The length of the CDR3 is 14 residues. Germline-derived CDR1 and CDR2 are SGHNT and YYREEE (reference sequence). Losses at the gene ends were 2 bases for V and 3 bases for J; bases not matched to a gene: 4. The CDR3 DNA follows: TGTGCCAGCAGCTTAGACAGGGTGGACTATGGCTACACCTTC. Its protein product is CASSLDRVDYGYTF.

This clone was found once. The chain joins TRBV5-1 to TRBJ2-7, with D possibly matching TRBD1 (5 bases). This CDR3 has 14 amino acids. Trimming pared 4 bases from V and 5 bases from J, leaving 16 bases between. CDR1 and CDR2 from the germline V gene are SGHRS and YFSETQ. CDR3 nucleotide sequence: TGCGCCAGCAGCCGCAATTCAGGGTCGAACGAGCAGTACTTC. It translates to CASSRNSGSNEQYF.

This chain uses TRBV27 with TRBJ1-6; D ambiguous. V was shortened by 7 bases and J by 6 bases, with 13 bases between the two germline ends. CDR3 length equals 14 residues. Germline V gene data show CDR1 as MNHEY and CDR2 as SMNVEV (reference sequence). As DNA, the CDR3 is TGTGCCAGCACTAACGGAGTGGGTAATTCACCCCTCCACTTT. Its translation is CASTNGVGNSPLHF.

This rearrangement joins TRBV27 to TRBJ2-7; no clear D. CDR1 is MNHEY, CDR2 SMNVEV, per germline (reference sequence). This CDR3 spans 14 amino acids. V dropped 0 bases and J dropped 7 bases, with 13 bases sitting between them. The DNA for the CDR3 is TGTGCCAGCAGTTTATCCGGGTTACGGTGGGAGCAGTACTTC. It yields the protein CASSLSGLRWEQYF.

The genes are TRBV9 and TRBJ1-6; no firm D call. Trimming left V 0 bases short and J 7 bases short, with 14 bases between. CDR3 length: 16 residues. In germline, CDR1 is SGDLS, CDR2 YYNGEE. The CDR3 DNA reads as TGTGCCAGCAGCGTAGAGCCGGGTTCTCTGAATTCACCCCTCCACTTT. Encoded protein: CASSVEPGSLNSPLHF.

This clone was seen once. CDR3 sequence: CASDRSSSRVTGELFF. The CDR3 region has the DNA TGTGCCTCGGACAGGTCCTCGAGCAGGGTGACCGGGGAGCTGTTTTTT. The rearrangement uses TRBV30 and TRBJ2-2; 7 positions agree with TRBD1. Germline CDR1 is GTSNPN and CDR2 is SVGIG (reference sequence). V lost 7 bases to trimming and J lost 5 bases; unmatched junction nucleotides: 16. This CDR3 has 16 amino acids. Based on the CDR3 plus reference TRBV30 and TRBJ2-2, the full variable domain is SQTIHQWPATLVQPVGSPLSLECTVEGTSNPNLYWYRQAAGRGLQLLFYSVGIGQISSEVPQNLSASRPQDRQFILSSKKLLLSDSGFYLCASDRSSSRVTGELFFGEGSRLTVL.

The chain recombines TRBV29-1 with TRBJ2-7; 8 nucleotides match TRBD1. CDR1 and CDR2 (germline): SQVTM, ANQGSEA. The V gene end was trimmed by 6 bases and the J gene end by 2 bases; junction bases not matched to a gene: 9. The CDR3 spans 14 residues. The CDR3 region is CSVTPGQGTYEQYF. The CDR3 coding sequence is TGCAGCGTCACACCCGGACAGGGTACCTACGAGCAGTACTTC.

This chain links TRBV2 with TRBJ2-2; the D gene is possibly TRBD1 (6 bases). Germline CDR1 reads SNHLY; CDR2 reads FYNNEI. This CDR3 is 14 amino acids long. Trimming cost V 8 bases and J 4 bases, with 14 bases left between them. CDR3 sequence: CASEWGPGTGELFF. Here the CDR3 DNA reads TGTGCCAGCGAGTGGGGGCCTGGCACCGGGGAGCTGTTTTTT.

The rearrangement joins TRBV5-1 to TRBJ2-3; a possible D gene is TRBD2 (6 bases). Trimming cost V 4 bases and J 0 bases, with 15 bases left between them. The CDR3 has 16 residues. Germline V CDR1 and CDR2: SGHRS, YFSETQ. CDR3 coding DNA: TGCGCCAGCAGCCCGAATGCCGGGGGAAGCACAGATACGCAGTATTTT. Protein sequence: CASSPNAGGSTDTQYF.

The rearrangement links TRBV18 to TRBJ1-5; possibly TRBD1 for D (6 bases). The CDR3 totals 15 residues. V was cut by 3 bases and J by 4 bases, with 13 bases left in between. CDR1 and CDR2 (germline): KGHSH, LQKENI. CDR3 residues: CASSPLGQPNQPQHF. CDR3 coding DNA: TGTGCCAGCTCACCTCTCGGACAGCCTAATCAGCCCCAGCATTTT.

This clone showed up just a few times. The gene calls are TRBV4-1 and TRBJ2-5; 8 bases map to TRBD2. The germline CDR1 and CDR2 sequences are MGHRA and YSYEKL. With V trimmed by 1 base and J by 2 bases, 6 bases remained unmatched. CDR3 length equals 16 residues. The CDR3 sequence is CASSQGPGLGQETQYF. CDR3 nucleotides: TGCGCCAGCAGCCAAGGGCCGGGACTAGGACAAGAGACCCAGTACTTC.

This clone was picked up a small number of times. The chain uses TRBV20-1 and TRBJ2-3; TRBD2 is a possible D gene (5 bases). Deletions cut 4 bases from V and 6 bases from J, with 8 bases between. The CDR3 runs 11 residues. Germline V lookup: CDR1 DFQATT, CDR2 SNEGSKA (reference sequence). The CDR3 loop reads CSAIRGDTQYF. CDR3 bases: TGCAGTGCTATCCGAGGGGATACGCAGTATTTT.

This rearrangement joins TRBV29-1 to TRBJ1-2; 8 bases are a match to TRBD1. CDR3 size: 11 residues. In germline, CDR1 is SQVTM, CDR2 ANQGSEA. V lost 8 bases to trimming and J lost 7 bases; unmatched junction nucleotides: 6. CDR3 sequence reads: CSLRTGTGYTF. CDR3 bases: TGCAGCCTTCGGACAGGGACTGGCTACACCTTC.

Concerning this clone: Other DNA sequences from this sample encode an identical CDR3 as well. This sequence joins TRBV9 and TRBJ1-2, with D hard to call. CDR3 length equals 13 residues. Between the trimmed V and J ends, which lost 2 bases and 2 bases, there was a span of 7 bases. Per the germline V gene, CDR1 is SGDLS and CDR2 is YYNGEE. The CDR3 DNA reads TGTGCCAGCAGCGTTGGGCAAAACTATGGCTACACCTTC. Protein sequence: CASSVGQNYGYTF.

The chain combines TRBV25-1 with TRBJ2-1; TRBD1 agrees at 8 bases. The CDR3 runs 15 residues. J lost 5 bases, V lost 5 bases, and 8 bases had no gene match. Germline-derived CDR1 and CDR2 are MGHDK and SYGVNS. This CDR3 is CASSQDRGHHNEQFF. The CDR3 nucleotides are TGTGCCAGCAGTCAAGACAGGGGTCATCACAATGAGCAGTTCTTC.